A selection of T cell receptor beta chains follows, all from one sample in a study of blood T cell repertoires in COVID-19. This table comes from immunoSEQ multiplex PCR, and its TCRdb copy is limited to in-frame clones, with some not included. This sample carries a few hundred thousand clones, around nine tenths of them seen once, and the ten largest clones take under 6%. The source material was PBMCs or T cells enriched from blood (not recorded which). The receptors here all came from a woman aged 30 to 39 who had recovered from COVID-19. Each CDR3 is given with its conserved first and last residue. The order of the fields is J gene, V gene, D gene, clone size, CDR3 DNA, CDR3 protein. The D gene is left open where the match is weak. Some rows have no size entry. The others give once, few or many, or a class for an expanded clone.

j_gene: TRBJ2-3
v_gene: TRBV2
d_gene: TRBD2
abundance: -
CDR3nt: TGTGCCTCCCGTCGAGCTAGCGGGATCACAGATACGCAGTATTTT
CDR3aa: CASRRASGITDTQYF

j_gene: TRBJ1-2
v_gene: TRBV25-1
d_gene: -
abundance: -
CDR3nt: TGTGCCAGCAGTGAACGCGGGGGGCCGGGCGGCTACACCTTC
CDR3aa: CASSERGGPGGYTF

j_gene: TRBJ2-4
v_gene: TRBV27
d_gene: TRBD2
abundance: -
CDR3nt: TGTGCCAGCAGTTTATCTCGGGGAGGGATAGCCAAAAACATTCAGTACTTC
CDR3aa: CASSLSRGGIAKNIQYF

j_gene: TRBJ1-2
v_gene: TRBV14
d_gene: -
abundance: -
CDR3nt: TGTGCCAGCAGCCCACGGACAGTCTCTGGCTACACCTTC
CDR3aa: CASSPRTVSGYTF

j_gene: TRBJ2-5
v_gene: TRBV9
d_gene: TRBD2
abundance: -
CDR3nt: TGTGCCAGCAGCGACGGACTAGCGGGGGGCTCGTACCAAGAGACCCAGTACTTC
CDR3aa: CASSDGLAGGSYQETQYF

j_gene: TRBJ2-7
v_gene: TRBV15
d_gene: -
abundance: once
CDR3nt: TGTGCCACCAGCAGAGATGGGCTATACGAGCAGTACTTC
CDR3aa: CATSRDGLYEQYF

j_gene: TRBJ1-4
v_gene: TRBV7-9
d_gene: TRBD1
abundance: -
CDR3nt: TGTGCCAGCAGCCAACGGGACAGGGGTTCACCTAATGAAAAACTGTTTTTT
CDR3aa: CASSQRDRGSPNEKLFF

j_gene: TRBJ1-2
v_gene: TRBV7-8
d_gene: TRBD1
abundance: -
CDR3nt: TGTGCCAGCAGCTTAAGCAGGACAGGGGAGCGTGGCTACACCTTC
CDR3aa: CASSLSRTGERGYTF

j_gene: TRBJ2-3
v_gene: TRBV9
d_gene: -
abundance: -
CDR3nt: TGTGCCAGCAGCGTGGGGAGTCACTCGGTCACAGATACGCAGTATTTT
CDR3aa: CASSVGSHSVTDTQYF

j_gene: TRBJ1-5
v_gene: TRBV28
d_gene: -
abundance: -
CDR3nt: TGTGCCAGCAGGTGGGACACTACCAATCAGCCCCAGCATTTT
CDR3aa: CASRWDTTNQPQHF

j_gene: TRBJ1-5
v_gene: TRBV2
d_gene: -
abundance: -
CDR3nt: TGTGCCAGCAGTGACAGGGTAATGGGCAATCAGCCCCAGCATTTT
CDR3aa: CASSDRVMGNQPQHF

j_gene: TRBJ1-1
v_gene: TRBV6-5
d_gene: -
abundance: -
CDR3nt: TGTGCCAGCAGTTTCGTACTTGATGCCACTGAAGCTTTCTTT
CDR3aa: CASSFVLDATEAFF

j_gene: TRBJ1-5
v_gene: TRBV15
d_gene: TRBD1
abundance: -
CDR3nt: TGTGCCACCAGCGGGGGGACAGGACACAATCAGCCCCAGCATTTT
CDR3aa: CATSGGTGHNQPQHF

j_gene: TRBJ1-4
v_gene: TRBV4-1
d_gene: TRBD1
abundance: -
CDR3nt: TGCGCCAGCAGCCAAATGACAGGGGGTGAAAAACTGTTTTTT
CDR3aa: CASSQMTGGEKLFF

j_gene: TRBJ1-2
v_gene: TRBV27
d_gene: -
abundance: once
CDR3nt: TGTGCCAGCAGCACCACTCAGGGTACCTATGGCTACACCTTC
CDR3aa: CASSTTQGTYGYTF

j_gene: TRBJ2-7
v_gene: TRBV27
d_gene: TRBD1
abundance: -
CDR3nt: TGTGCCAGCAGTCCAATAGACAGGGCGTACGAGCAGTACTTC
CDR3aa: CASSPIDRAYEQYF

j_gene: TRBJ1-2
v_gene: TRBV5-5
d_gene: TRBD1
abundance: -
CDR3nt: TGTGCCAGCAGCTTGGGCGGACAGGGTGTCGGCGGCTACACCTTC
CDR3aa: CASSLGGQGVGGYTF

j_gene: TRBJ2-2
v_gene: TRBV7-3
d_gene: -
abundance: -
CDR3nt: TGTGCCAGCAGCTTAACTCCTTCCGGGGAGCTGTTTTTT
CDR3aa: CASSLTPSGELFF

j_gene: TRBJ2-7
v_gene: TRBV5-1
d_gene: TRBD2
abundance: -
CDR3nt: TGCGCCAGCAGTCCGAGCGGGGACCACTACGAGCAGTACTTC
CDR3aa: CASSPSGDHYEQYF

j_gene: TRBJ1-2
v_gene: TRBV2
d_gene: -
abundance: -
CDR3nt: TGTGCCAGCATCCTGACAGTACCCCTCAGAGGCTACACCTTC
CDR3aa: CASILTVPLRGYTF

j_gene: TRBJ1-1
v_gene: TRBV29-1
d_gene: TRBD1
abundance: -
CDR3nt: TGCAGCGTTGAGCGAGGGGGCAGTACTGAAGCTTTCTTT
CDR3aa: CSVERGGSTEAFF

j_gene: TRBJ2-5
v_gene: TRBV19
d_gene: -
abundance: -
CDR3nt: TGTGCCAGTAGTCCCGGACAGCTACAAGAGACCCAGTACTTC
CDR3aa: CASSPGQLQETQYF

j_gene: TRBJ1-1
v_gene: TRBV18
d_gene: -
abundance: -
CDR3nt: TGTGCCAGCTCACCTTTCGATGGGGGCGCGGACACTGAAGCTTTCTTT
CDR3aa: CASSPFDGGADTEAFF

j_gene: TRBJ2-7
v_gene: TRBV7-2
d_gene: -
abundance: -
CDR3nt: TGTGCCAGCAGCCCTCCGAGCCGATCCTACGAGCAGTACTTC
CDR3aa: CASSPPSRSYEQYF

j_gene: TRBJ2-5
v_gene: TRBV12-3/TRBV12-4
d_gene: TRBD1
abundance: -
CDR3nt: TGTGCCAGCAGCACCACAGGGGGAGAGACCCAGTACTTC
CDR3aa: CASSTTGGETQYF

j_gene: TRBJ2-2
v_gene: TRBV5-1
d_gene: -
abundance: -
CDR3nt: TGCGCCAGCAGCTTGGATCTGGGGGGTACCGGGGAGCTGTTTTTT
CDR3aa: CASSLDLGGTGELFF

j_gene: TRBJ1-4
v_gene: TRBV2
d_gene: -
abundance: -
CDR3nt: TGTGCCAGCAGTGATTTCCGTCCCGTGTTTTTT
CDR3aa: CASSDFRPVFF

j_gene: TRBJ2-3
v_gene: TRBV7-3
d_gene: TRBD2
abundance: -
CDR3nt: TGTGCCAGCAGCTTAAGGGGCGGGGGGAACACAGATACGCAGTATTTT
CDR3aa: CASSLRGGGNTDTQYF

j_gene: TRBJ2-7
v_gene: TRBV5-1
d_gene: -
abundance: -
CDR3nt: TGCGCCAGCAGCTTGGGGGAGTCCTACGAGCAGTACTTC
CDR3aa: CASSLGESYEQYF

j_gene: TRBJ2-5
v_gene: TRBV7-7
d_gene: TRBD2
abundance: -
CDR3nt: TGTGCTAGCAGCCCCTCGGGCGGGGGACAAGAGACCCAGTACTTC
CDR3aa: CASSPSGGGQETQYF

j_gene: TRBJ1-1
v_gene: TRBV30
d_gene: -
abundance: once
CDR3nt: TGTGCCTGGAGTGTGGCCAGGCGTGGTGAAGCTTTCTTT
CDR3aa: CAWSVARRGEAFF

j_gene: TRBJ1-4
v_gene: TRBV6-5
d_gene: TRBD1
abundance: -
CDR3nt: TGTGCCAGCAGTTGGGACAGGGGGCGTGATAATCGGTTTTTT
CDR3aa: CASSWDRGRDNRFF

j_gene: TRBJ1-5
v_gene: TRBV5-1
d_gene: -
abundance: -
CDR3nt: TGCGCCAGCAGCCTGTCGGGGGAGCAGCCCCAGCATTTT
CDR3aa: CASSLSGEQPQHF

j_gene: TRBJ2-7
v_gene: TRBV5-6
d_gene: -
abundance: -
CDR3nt: TGTGCCAGCAGCTCTGCCGGGGAGCAGTACTTC
CDR3aa: CASSSAGEQYF

j_gene: TRBJ2-7
v_gene: TRBV9
d_gene: -
abundance: -
CDR3nt: TGTGCCAGCAGCTTCGGCGGGTCCTCCTACGAGCAGTACTTC
CDR3aa: CASSFGGSSYEQYF

j_gene: TRBJ1-1
v_gene: TRBV7-2
d_gene: -
abundance: few
CDR3nt: TGTGCCAGCAGGGGGTTGGACAGCAAAACGGGCACTGAAGCTTTCTTT
CDR3aa: CASRGLDSKTGTEAFF

j_gene: TRBJ2-2
v_gene: TRBV27
d_gene: TRBD2
abundance: -
CDR3nt: TGTGCCAGCTATTGGACTAGCGGGCCCCGGGGGGAGCTGTTTTTT
CDR3aa: CASYWTSGPRGELFF

j_gene: TRBJ2-7
v_gene: TRBV5-6
d_gene: TRBD2
abundance: -
CDR3nt: TGTGCCAGCAGCCAGGGACTAGCGGTCAGCGAGCAGTACTTC
CDR3aa: CASSQGLAVSEQYF

j_gene: TRBJ2-5
v_gene: TRBV21-1
d_gene: -
abundance: -
CDR3nt: TGTGCCAGCAGCAAAGTTACAGCGGGGGACGAAGAGACCCAGTACTTC
CDR3aa: CASSKVTAGDEETQYF

j_gene: TRBJ2-2
v_gene: TRBV7-9
d_gene: -
abundance: -
CDR3nt: TGTGCCAGCAGCGAGAGGGACTCCCGAGGAATGGGCGGGGAGCTGTTTTTT
CDR3aa: CASSERDSRGMGGELFF

j_gene: TRBJ1-1
v_gene: TRBV2
d_gene: TRBD1
abundance: -
CDR3nt: TGTGCCAGCAGCAATCAGGGGGCACGGACTGAAGCTTTCTTT
CDR3aa: CASSNQGARTEAFF

j_gene: TRBJ1-3
v_gene: TRBV5-1
d_gene: TRBD1
abundance: once
CDR3nt: TGCGCCAGCAGCTTGGAGACAGGGGCCGGAAACACCATATATTTT
CDR3aa: CASSLETGAGNTIYF

j_gene: TRBJ1-2
v_gene: TRBV5-1
d_gene: TRBD1
abundance: -
CDR3nt: TGCGCCAGCAGCTCCGGGACAGCCTATGGCTACACCTTC
CDR3aa: CASSSGTAYGYTF

j_gene: TRBJ1-5
v_gene: TRBV7-8
d_gene: -
abundance: -
CDR3nt: TGTGCCAGCAGCTTATCTACAGGTTACAATCAGCCCCAGCATTTT
CDR3aa: CASSLSTGYNQPQHF

j_gene: TRBJ2-3
v_gene: TRBV7-9
d_gene: -
abundance: -
CDR3nt: TGTGCCAGCAGCTCCCCTTTTCACTCAAGCACAGATACGCAGTATTTT
CDR3aa: CASSSPFHSSTDTQYF